This TCR beta chain was profiled in a study of PD-L1 blockade in urothelial cancer. Study in general: Between 0 and 3 chemotherapy regimens preceded treatment for each patient. Study outcomes and limitations: When measured at 3 weeks, tumor-associated blood clones expanded more in durable-benefit patients. Below-median pretreatment blood TCR clonality was associated with improved progression-free and overall survival.

TCR analog templates of synthetic origin were spiked into each PCR. Here immunoSEQ multiplex PCR was the method, and the copy in TCRdb shows in-frame clones only, minus some. The sample includes 55,000 to 80,000 clones, roughly 79% seen only once; the top ten take 2.5% to 3.5%. Trimming removed 2 bases from V and 5 bases from J; junction bases left unmatched: 4. Germline CDR1 and CDR2: GTSNPN and SVGIG (reference sequence). This CDR3 spans 15 amino acids. Time point meaning: pretreatment peripheral blood. As to this clone: Its antigen remains unidentified.

This sequence was found in a man in his 70s with urothelial cancer. The sample in question was PBMCs, obtained around atezolizumab (anti-PD-L1) treatment. The chain couples TRBV30 to TRBJ1-6, with 9 bases identical to TRBD1. The CDR3 nucleotides are TGTGCCTGGAGTCGACAGGGGGTACATAATTCACCCCTCCACTTT. It is translated as CAWSRQGVHNSPLHF. Full variable domain (outside the CDR3, taken from reference TRBV30 and TRBJ1-6): SQTIHQWPATLVQPVGSPLSLECTVEGTSNPNLYWYRQAAGRGLQLLFYSVGIGQISSEVPQNLSASRPQDRQFILSSKKLLLSDSGFYLCAWSRQGVHNSPLHFGNGTRLTVT.